The present TCR beta chain was sequenced within a study of OX40 agonist ivuxolimab in advanced cancers. Whole-study results and caveats: At doses 0.1 to 3.0 mg/kg, CD4+ and CD8+ clones expanded.

V lost 2 bases to trimming and J lost 7 bases; unmatched junction nucleotides: 8. Per germline, CDR1 LGHNA and CDR2 YNFKEQ. The CDR3 loop spans 17 amino acids. This clone was picked up a small number of times. The antigen remains unidentified. Here immunoSEQ multiplex PCR was the method, and the copy in TCRdb shows in-frame clones only, minus some. The data show about 59,000 clones, nearly 85% seen once. This chain connects TRBV4-2 to TRBJ2-1; TRBD2 agrees at 13 bases. The material sequenced was CD4+ or CD8+ T cells sorted from blood, taken in a trial of the OX40 agonist ivuxolimab. This TCR came from an adult with an advanced solid tumor such as melanoma, head and neck, liver or kidney cancer. The DNA of the CDR3 is TGTGCCAGCAGCCAACAAGGACTAGCGGGAGTACAAAATGAGCAGTTCTTC. The encoded protein is CASSQQGLAGVQNEQFF.